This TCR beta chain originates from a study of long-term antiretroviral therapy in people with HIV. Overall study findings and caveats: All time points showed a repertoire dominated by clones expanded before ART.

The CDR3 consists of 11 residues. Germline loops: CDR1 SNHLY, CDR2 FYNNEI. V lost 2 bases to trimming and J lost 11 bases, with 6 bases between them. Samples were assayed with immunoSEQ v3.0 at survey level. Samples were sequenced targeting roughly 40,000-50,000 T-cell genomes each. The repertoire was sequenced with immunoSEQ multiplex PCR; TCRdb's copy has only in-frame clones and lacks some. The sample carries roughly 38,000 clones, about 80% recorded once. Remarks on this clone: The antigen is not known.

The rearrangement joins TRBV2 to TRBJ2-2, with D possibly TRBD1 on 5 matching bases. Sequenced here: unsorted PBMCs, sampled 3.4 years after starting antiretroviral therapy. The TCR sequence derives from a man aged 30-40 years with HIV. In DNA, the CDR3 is TGTGCCAGCAGTGAACAGGGAGAGCTGTTTTTT. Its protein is CASSEQGELFF. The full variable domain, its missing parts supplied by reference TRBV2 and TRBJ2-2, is EPEVTQTPSHQVTQMGQEVILRCVPISNHLYFYWYRQILGQKVEFLVSFYNNEISEKSEIFDDQFSVERPDGSNFTLKIRSTKLEDSAMYFCASSEQGELFFGEGSRLTVL.